Sequencing of this T cell receptor beta chain was carried out in a study of T cell responses to AZD1222 COVID-19 vaccine. Trimming left V 1 base short and J 4 bases short, with 11 bases between. CDR3 length equals 14 residues. CDR1 is SGHTA, CDR2 FQGNSA, per germline. Assay used: immunoSEQ multiplex PCR; TCRdb lists only in-frame clones, some missing. The data contain 75,000 to 100,000 clones, 70% to 90% of them seen just once; the ten biggest clones take up approximately 6.3%. The origin of this receptor is an adult in good health. This specimen consisted of peripheral blood, obtained on day 0 of AZD1222 vaccination. V is TRBV7-2 and J is TRBJ2-7, with D perhaps TRBD2 (5 bases). The CDR3, as DNA: TGTGCCAGCAGCTTAGGTCGGGAATCTTACGAGCAGTACTTC. Its protein product is CASSLGRESYEQYF.